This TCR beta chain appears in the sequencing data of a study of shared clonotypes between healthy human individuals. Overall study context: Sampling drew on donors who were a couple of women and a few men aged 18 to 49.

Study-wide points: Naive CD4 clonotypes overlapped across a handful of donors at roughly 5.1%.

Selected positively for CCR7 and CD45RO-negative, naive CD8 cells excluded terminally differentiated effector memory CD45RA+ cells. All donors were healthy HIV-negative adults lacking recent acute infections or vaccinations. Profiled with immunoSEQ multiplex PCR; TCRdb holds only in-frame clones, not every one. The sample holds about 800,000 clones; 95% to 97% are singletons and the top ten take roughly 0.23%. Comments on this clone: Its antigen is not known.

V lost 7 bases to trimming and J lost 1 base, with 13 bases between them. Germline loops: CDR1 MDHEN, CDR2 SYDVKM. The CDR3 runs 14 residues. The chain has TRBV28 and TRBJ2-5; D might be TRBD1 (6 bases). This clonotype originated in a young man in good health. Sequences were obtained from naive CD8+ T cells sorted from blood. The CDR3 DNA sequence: TGTGCCAGCAATGTGGGGGCAAGCCAAGAGACCCAGTACTTC. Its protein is CASNVGASQETQYF.